Below are 19 T cell receptor beta chains sequenced from a single sample in a study of cytotoxic CD8 clonotypes in ibrutinib-treated CLL. Only in-frame clones appear in the TCRdb table, and some are missing; sequencing was by immunoSEQ multiplex PCR. The repertoire has some 200,000 clones, 72% of them found once; the top ten carry around 15%. This sample comprised PBMCs, obtained after 24 months of ibrutinib treatment. The receptors derive from a human donor with chronic lymphocytic leukemia.

The genes are TRBV5-1 and TRBJ2-5; 14 bases match TRBD2. CDR1 SGHRS and CDR2 YFSETQ come from the germline V gene. V shed 3 bases and J 4 bases; nucleotides not matched to a gene: 8. The CDR3 loop spans 17 amino acids. CDR3 sequence reads: CASSSTGTSGSGETQYF. Written as DNA, the CDR3 is TGCGCCAGCAGCTCCACCGGGACTAGCGGGAGTGGAGAGACCCAGTACTTC. Complete variable domain (other parts from reference TRBV5-1 and TRBJ2-5): KAGVTQTPRYLIKTRGQQVTLSCSPISGHRSVSWYQQTPGQGLQFLFEYFSETQRNKGNFPGRFSGRQFSNSRSEMNVSTLELGDSALYLCASSSTGTSGSGETQYFGPGTRLLVL.

This clone was observed a few times. The chain links TRBV4-2 to TRBJ1-3, with D uncertain. In germline, CDR1 is LGHNA, CDR2 YNFKEQ. The CDR3 is 14 residues long. Trimming shortened V by 4 bases and J by 2 bases, and 9 bases separated the two germline ends. CDR3 bases: TGTGCCAGCAGCCTACAGTTCGCTGGAAACACCATATATTTT. It specifies CASSLQFAGNTIYF.

The chain uses TRBV6-4 and TRBJ2-1; 9 bases are a match to TRBD1. The CDR3 contains 15 residues. The ends lost 3 bases at V and 7 bases at J; junction bases unmatched: 7. The V gene's germline CDR1 is MRHNA and CDR2 SNTAGT. The CDR3 coding sequence is TGTGCCAGCAGTGAACAGGGGGCGTCGGGTAATGAGCAGTTCTTC. Its translation is CASSEQGASGNEQFF.

V usage is TRBV4-2 and J usage is TRBJ2-1, with TRBD2 matching over 10 bases. Germline CDR1 and CDR2: LGHNA and YNFKEQ. With 4 bases clipped from V and 8 bases from J, the junction kept 11 bases outside the gene matches. This CDR3 spans 16 amino acids. Here the CDR3 reads CASSPPAASGRHEQFF. The CDR3 DNA reads TGTGCCAGCAGCCCCCCGGCCGCTAGCGGGAGACATGAGCAGTTCTTC.

CDR3 region: CASSVWVANTGELFF. The CDR3, as DNA: TGTGCCAGCAGCGTTTGGGTAGCAAACACCGGGGAGCTGTTTTTT. This chain connects TRBV9 to TRBJ2-2, with D unclear. This CDR3 is built from 15 residues. Germline V gives CDR1 SGDLS, CDR2 YYNGEE. The V end lost 2 bases, the J end lost 2 bases, and 10 bases lay between the germline ends.

V gene TRBV19 combines with J gene TRBJ1-1; a possible D gene is TRBD1 (5 bases). CDR1 LNHDA and CDR2 SQIVND come from the germline V gene (reference sequence). The length of the CDR3 is 14 residues. V lost 5 bases, J lost 4 bases, and 14 bases lay in between. The CDR3 DNA sequence: TGTGCCAGTAGTGACCTCCGGAGGGGCACTGAAGCTTTCTTT. Translating gives CASSDLRRGTEAFF.

This clone has a handful of counts. The chain links TRBV6-4 to TRBJ2-3; D possibly uses TRBD1 or TRBD2 (5 bases each). Germline assignment: CDR1 MRHNA and CDR2 SNTAGT. The CDR3 is made up of 14 amino acids. The V end lost 2 bases, the J end lost 0 bases, and 6 bases lay between the germline ends. CDR3 DNA sequence: TGTGCCAGCAGTGACCGGGACAGCACAGATACGCAGTATTTT. Encoded protein: CASSDRDSTDTQYF.

The rearrangement uses TRBV11-2 and TRBJ2-2; no clear D. The length of the CDR3 is 15 residues. The V gene's germline CDR1 is SGHAT and CDR2 FQNNGV. V lost 7 bases, J lost 0 bases, and 12 bases lay in between. CDR3 loop: CASIRTPSNTGELFF. In nucleotides, the CDR3 is TGTGCCAGCATTCGGACCCCCTCGAACACCGGGGAGCTGTTTTTT.

This clone was found a few times. This chain links TRBV28 with TRBJ2-5; D gene ambiguous. Trimming took 2 bases from V and 0 from J, leaving 7 bases between them. This CDR3 has 14 residues. Germline assignment: CDR1 MDHEN and CDR2 SYDVKM. The CDR3 coding sequence is TGTGCCAGCAGTTTAGTCGAGAACCAAGAGACCCAGTACTTC. This encodes CASSLVENQETQYF.

V usage is TRBV5-1 and J usage is TRBJ2-7; D uncertain. The CDR3 consists of 14 residues. Germline V gene lookup returns CDR1 SGHRS and CDR2 YFSETQ. Trimming cost V 1 base and J 0 bases, with 8 bases left between them. CDR3 region: CASSLTADSYEQYF. The CDR3 nucleotides are TGCGCCAGCAGCTTGACGGCAGACTCCTACGAGCAGTACTTC.

V usage is TRBV5-1 and J usage is TRBJ2-2; 13 nucleotides agree with TRBD2. V shed 4 bases, J shed 0 bases, and the junction held 3 bases outside the gene matches. CDR3 size: 17 residues. Germline CDR1 and CDR2: SGHRS and YFSETQ. The CDR3 sequence: CASSGTSGAANTGELFF. CDR3 in DNA: TGCGCCAGCAGCGGGACTAGCGGGGCGGCGAACACCGGGGAGCTGTTTTTT. Full variable domain (missing parts from reference TRBV5-1 and TRBJ2-2): KAGVTQTPRYLIKTRGQQVTLSCSPISGHRSVSWYQQTPGQGLQFLFEYFSETQRNKGNFPGRFSGRQFSNSRSEMNVSTLELGDSALYLCASSGTSGAANTGELFFGEGSRLTVL.

The chain has TRBV2 and TRBJ2-7; D tentatively reads TRBD1 or TRBD2 (5 bases each). V lost 10 bases to trimming and J lost 4 bases, with 17 bases between them. CDR1 SNHLY and CDR2 FYNNEI come from the germline V gene. This CDR3 is built from 13 residues. DNA of the CDR3: TGTGCCACACGGGGCCAACAGATATACGAGCAGTACTTC. Protein: CATRGQQIYEQYF.

The chain is built from TRBV14 and TRBJ2-5, with 10 bases matching TRBD1. CDR3 length: 19 amino acids. CDR1 SGHDN and CDR2 FVKESK come from the germline V gene. Trimming cost V 5 bases and J 3 bases; bases outside gene matches: 18. The CDR3 DNA reads TGTGCCAGCAGCTCAATTATCGGGACAGGGGCCGACAAAAAAGAGACCCAGTACTTC. Its translation: CASSSIIGTGADKKETQYF.

This clone has a single count. V gene TRBV7-2 combines with J gene TRBJ2-7, with 7 bases aligning to TRBD2. CDR1 SGHTA and CDR2 FQGNSA come from the germline V gene. With V trimmed by 0 bases and J by 5 bases, 7 bases remained unmatched. CDR3 length: 15 amino acids. This CDR3 reads CASSLAGGRADEQYF. DNA for the CDR3: TGTGCCAGCAGCTTAGCGGGGGGGAGGGCGGACGAGCAGTACTTC.

The chain recombines TRBV6-1 with TRBJ1-2, with a weak D call TRBD1 (5 bases). Trimming removed 5 bases at V and 3 bases at J, with 13 bases between. CDR3 length: 14 amino acids. Germline V gene sequence: CDR1 MNHNS, CDR2 SASEGT. DNA for the CDR3: TGTGCCAGCAGTTATTCCGACAGATACTATGGCTACACCTTC. Protein sequence: CASSYSDRYYGYTF.

The CDR3 nucleotides are TGTGCCAGCAGCTCCGAGGGTTATGGCTACACCTTC. This sequence encodes CASSSEGYGYTF. The chain employs TRBV6-6 and TRBJ1-2; unclear D gene. Between the trimmed V and J ends, which lost 6 bases and 5 bases, there was a span of 10 bases. CDR1 and CDR2 (germline): MNHNY, SVGAGI (reference sequence). The CDR3 runs 12 residues.

This clone appeared a few times. This chain joins TRBV18 and TRBJ2-2; D gene uncertain. V lost 4 bases, J lost 3 bases, and 3 bases lay in between. There are 12 residues in the CDR3. Germline lookup yields CDR1 KGHSH and CDR2 LQKENI. CDR3 in amino acids: CASSHDTGELFF. Here the CDR3 DNA reads TGTGCCAGCTCACACGACACCGGGGAGCTGTTTTTT.

Note on this clone: One junction end disagrees with the germline gene, perhaps due to a read error. V is TRBV2 and J is TRBJ2-1; weak D call: TRBD1 (5 bases). The germline CDR1 and CDR2 sequences are SNHLY and FYNNEI. CDR3 length equals 11 residues. CDR3 sequence reads: CASIERTEQFF. The CDR3 coding sequence is TGTGCCAGCATTGAAAGGACAGAGCAGTTCTTC.

This clone was seen once. The rearrangement joins TRBV6-5 to TRBJ2-3; D not resolved. The CDR3 covers 13 residues. Germline V lookup: CDR1 MNHEY, CDR2 SVGAGI. V was shortened by 4 bases and J by 4 bases, with 9 bases between the two germline ends. The chain's CDR3 is CASSLSQSDTQYF. DNA of the CDR3: TGTGCCAGCAGTTTGTCACAGTCAGATACGCAGTATTTT.